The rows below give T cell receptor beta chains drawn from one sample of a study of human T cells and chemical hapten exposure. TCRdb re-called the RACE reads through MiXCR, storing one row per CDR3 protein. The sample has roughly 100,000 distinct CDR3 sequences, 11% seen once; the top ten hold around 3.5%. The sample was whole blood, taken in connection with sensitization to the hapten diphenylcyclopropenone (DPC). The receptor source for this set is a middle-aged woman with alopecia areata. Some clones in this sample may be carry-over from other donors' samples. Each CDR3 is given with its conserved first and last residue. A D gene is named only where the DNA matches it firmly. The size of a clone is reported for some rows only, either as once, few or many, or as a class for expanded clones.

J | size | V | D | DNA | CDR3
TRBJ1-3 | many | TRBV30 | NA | TGTGCCTGGAGTACACGTGGCTCCAACACCATATATTTT | CAWSTRGSNTIYF
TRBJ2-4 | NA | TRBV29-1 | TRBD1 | TGCAGCGTGGGAGAGGGGGCGATCGCCAAAAACATTCAGTACTTC | CSVGEGAIAKNIQYF
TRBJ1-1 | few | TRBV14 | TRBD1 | TGTGCCAGCAGCCATCTGTGGACAGGGGACGGCGGGACTGAAGCTTTCTTT | CASSHLWTGDGGTEAFF
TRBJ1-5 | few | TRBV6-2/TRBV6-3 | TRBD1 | TGTGCCAGCAGTTACGAGGCAGGGGGTGGCAATCAGCCCCAGCATTTT | CASSYEAGGGNQPQHF
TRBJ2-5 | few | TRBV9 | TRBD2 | TGTGCCAGCAGCGTTAGCGGGAGGCCTCAAGAGACCCAGTACTTC | CASSVSGRPQETQYF
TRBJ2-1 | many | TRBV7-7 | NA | TGTGCCAGCAGCAGTTCGCCTACTAGGCGCTCCTACAATGAGCAGTTCTTC | CASSSSPTRRSYNEQFF
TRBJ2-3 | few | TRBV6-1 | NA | TGTGCCAGCAGTGAAGTTAGGGGAACTAGCACAGATACGCAGTATTTT | CASSEVRGTSTDTQYF
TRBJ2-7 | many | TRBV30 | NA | TGTGCCTTTAGGAGGGAGCGGTCAGGGGAGCAGTACTTC | CAFRRERSGEQYF
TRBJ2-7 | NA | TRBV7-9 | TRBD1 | TGTGCCAGCAGCTTAGGGGGACAGCCCTCCTACGAGCAGTACTTC | CASSLGGQPSYEQYF
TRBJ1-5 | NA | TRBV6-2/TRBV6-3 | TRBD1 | TGTGCCAGCAGTCTGACAGGGTATCAGCCCCAGCATTTT | CASSLTGYQPQHF
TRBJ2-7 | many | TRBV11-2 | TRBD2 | TGTGCCAGCAAATTCAAAGGTGGTAGCGGGAGTTCCTACGAGCAGTACTTC | CASKFKGGSGSSYEQYF
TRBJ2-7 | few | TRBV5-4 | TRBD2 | TGTGCCAGCAGCTTGAACGGGGGGTACGAGCAGTACTTC | CASSLNGGYEQYF
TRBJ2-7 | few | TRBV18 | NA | TGTGCCAGCTCTCTGGCCCACCAGGTCTACGAGCAGTACTTC | CASSLAHQVYEQYF